This TCR beta chain was retrieved from a study of shared clonotypes between healthy human individuals. The method was immunoSEQ multiplex PCR; TCRdb's version includes in-frame clones alone and lacks a portion of them. Seen here are fewer than 3 million clones, 85% to 95% observed once, and the top ten hold more than 0.35%. Germline V gene lookup returns CDR1 DFQATT and CDR2 SNEGSKA (reference sequence). The CDR3 runs 11 residues. V gave up 7 bases and J gave up 6 bases, with 11 bases separating them. CD4+ cell separation produced CD45RA+ naive and CD45RA-negative memory subsets. Material for sequencing was naive CD4+ T cells from PBMCs. Regarding subset: CD45RA+ positively selected. This clonotype was obtained from a man younger than 30 in good health. Some clones in this sample may be carry-over from other donors' samples. The chain employs TRBV20-1 and TRBJ2-3; D may be TRBD2 (5 bases). The CDR3 bases are TGCAGTGGCTCTCCGGGGGATACGCAGTATTTT. Translated: CSGSPGDTQYF.